The clone carrying this T cell receptor beta chain was found a few times. Unique molecular identifiers tagged the TCRbeta library. Each CDR3 protein is one row after TCRdb ran MiXCR on the PCR reads. The sample shows about 610,000 distinct CDR3 sequences, about 11% of them seen only once. These data come from a study of T-cell reconstitution after alpha-beta-depleted transplantation in children. The clonotype comes from a human donor who donated a stem cell graft to a child with acute myeloid leukemia. The specimen comprised PBMCs from the stem cell graft donor, sampled from the stem cell graft.

The CDR3 reads CSARDLIGEDPYEQYF. CDR3 DNA sequence: TGCAGTGCTAGAGATCTTATCGGGGAGGATCCCTACGAGCAGTACTTC. The gene calls are TRBV20-1 and TRBJ2-7, with D possibly being TRBD2 (6 bases). The length of the CDR3 is 16 residues. V was pared by 0 bases and J by 2 bases, with 17 bases between. Germline V lookup: CDR1 DFQATT, CDR2 SNEGSKA (reference sequence).